The 5 T cell receptor beta chains given below trace back to one sample, sequenced in a study of blood T cells in healthy people across ages. PCR was performed a second time for about 6 to 12 cycles using a sample-barcoded 5' primer and a J-beta primer mix. MiXCR was run by TCRdb on the 5' RACE reads, yielding one entry per CDR3 protein. This table holds more than 1,000,000 distinct CDR3 sequences, about 25% found once. These same data were also listed under a study on T cells of mothers and their children.

Sequencing used blood. All receptors come from a girl aged 2 to 9 in good health.

This clonotype was seen only a few times. At one of its ends the junction is not consistent with the germline gene, which may arise from a read error. The gene calls are TRBV27 and TRBJ1-2, with 7 positions matching TRBD1. The CDR3 extends over 13 amino acids. CDR1 and CDR2 (germline): MNHEY, SMNVEV (reference sequence). This chain's CDR3 is CASSHRGLVGYTF. The DNA for the CDR3 is TGCGCCAGCAGTCACAGGGGACTAGTAGGCTACACCTTC.

The rearrangement joins TRBV7-2 to TRBJ1-4, with D perhaps matching TRBD1 (5 bases). CDR1 and CDR2 (germline): SGHTA, FQGNSA. CDR3 length equals 15 residues. Between the trimmed V and J ends, which lost 5 bases and 7 bases, there was a span of 17 bases. CDR3 nucleotides: TGTGCCAGCAGCCCGGGGGACTCTAGAGGTGAAAAACTGTTTTTT. Translated: CASSPGDSRGEKLFF.

This clonotype was counted ten times or more. The chain is built from TRBV5-1 and TRBJ2-5, with 8 nucleotides matching TRBD1. This CDR3 comprises 15 residues. Unmatched junction bases numbered 4, after V lost 0 bases and J lost 3 bases. Germline values: CDR1 SGHRS, CDR2 YFSETQ. As DNA, the CDR3 is TGCGCCAGCAGCTTGGTACAGGGGGTCGAAGAGACCCAGTACTTC. Its translation: CASSLVQGVEETQYF.

This clonotype was detected a few times. The chain has TRBV3-1 and TRBJ1-1, with D possibly TRBD1 on 6 matching bases. The CDR3 loop spans 13 amino acids. V was cut by 3 bases and J by 6 bases, with 11 bases left in between. Germline V lookup: CDR1 LGHDT, CDR2 YNNKEL (reference sequence). CDR3 loop: CASSQGGRAEAFF. In DNA form, the CDR3 reads TGTGCCAGCAGCCAGGGGGGCCGGGCTGAAGCTTTCTTT.

This clonotype was counted a few times. The gene calls are TRBV29-1 and TRBJ2-1, with TRBD2 identical over 7 bases. Germline assignment: CDR1 SQVTM and CDR2 ANQGSEA. Unmatched junction bases numbered 6, after V lost 1 base and J lost 3 bases. The CDR3 is 15 residues long. The DNA of the CDR3 is TGCAGCGTTGAAGGGAGGCGGGAGCTCTACAATGAGCAGTTCTTC. This codes for CSVEGRRELYNEQFF.